Following are 29 T cell receptor beta chains from one sample sequenced in a study of CD8 T cells in ankylosing spondylitis. Study-wide findings and caveats: What appeared characteristic of ankylosing spondylitis blood was a TCR beta motif of 7 or 8 highly homologous variants.

TCRdb fed the 5' RACE reads into MiXCR, producing one record per CDR3 protein. Of 700,000 to 850,000 distinct CDR3 sequences in the sample, about an eighth were seen once. Antigens for these TCRs are unknown. Sequenced material: blood, either unsorted or a sorted T cell fraction (not recorded which). The receptors originated from a male donor with ankylosing spondylitis.

The V call is TRBV28, the J call TRBJ2-7; 14 bases align to TRBD2. In germline, CDR1 is MDHEN, CDR2 SYDVKM. This CDR3 comprises 15 residues. The V and J ends lost 7 bases and 2 bases, in that order; junction bases with no gene match: 4. The CDR3 sequence is CASTLGLAGAYEQYF. In DNA, the CDR3 is TGTGCCAGCACCCTGGGACTAGCGGGAGCCTACGAGCAGTACTTC.

This clonotype was counted between two and nine times. The J gene is TRBJ2-7, the V gene TRBV7-9, with no clear D. CDR1 is SEHNR and CDR2 is FQNEAQ in the germline V gene (reference sequence). Deletions cut 9 bases from V and 5 bases from J, with 11 bases between. The length of the CDR3 is 11 residues. CDR3 residues: CASAPLNEQYF. The DNA for the CDR3 is TGTGCCAGTGCTCCCCTCAACGAGCAGTACTTC.

The J gene is TRBJ2-3, the V gene TRBV4-2; 9 nucleotides agree with TRBD2. The germline gives CDR1 LGHNA, CDR2 YNFKEQ. CDR3 length equals 16 residues. V gave up 1 base and J gave up 2 bases; unmatched junction bases: 4. The CDR3 spells CASSQVSGGTTDTQYF. CDR3 sequence (DNA): TGTGCCAGCAGCCAAGTTAGCGGGGGAACCACAGATACGCAGTATTTT.

The chain carries TRBV14 and TRBJ2-1, with 8 bases lining up with TRBD1. CDR3 length equals 18 residues. Germline V gene lookup returns CDR1 SGHDN and CDR2 FVKESK. V shed 0 bases and J 4 bases; nucleotides not matched to a gene: 11. Written as DNA, the CDR3 is TGTGCCAGCAGCCAAGAAGACAGGGGAAACGCCTGGTACAATGAGCAGTTCTTC. Translated, it gives CASSQEDRGNAWYNEQFF.

The rearrangement links TRBV19 to TRBJ1-2; 9 nucleotides align to TRBD1. The CDR3 runs to 16 residues. Germline assignment: CDR1 LNHDA and CDR2 SQIVND (reference sequence). V dropped 3 bases and J dropped 5; count of bases not matched to a gene: 10. CDR3 region: CASSIQGQGSWYGYTF. CDR3 sequence (DNA): TGTGCCAGTAGTATTCAAGGACAGGGGTCATGGTATGGCTACACCTTC. Supplemented by reference TRBV19 and TRBJ1-2, the full variable domain reads DGGITQSPKYLFRKEGQNVTLSCEQNLNHDAMYWYRQDPGQGLRLIYYSQIVNDFQKGDIAEGYSVSREKKESFPLTVTSAQKNPTAFYLCASSIQGQGSWYGYTFGSGTRLTVV.

There are many counts of this clonotype. The chain recombines TRBV12-3 or TRBV12-4 with TRBJ1-1, with D unclear. The CDR3 totals 13 residues. V lost 8 bases, J lost 1 base, and 11 bases lay in between. CDR3 coding DNA: TGTGCCAGCGGATTACGGAGGAACACTGAAGCTTTCTTT. As protein: CASGLRRNTEAFF.

This clonotype has just a few counts. CDR3 residues: CSALGRNTEAFF. CDR3 DNA: TGCAGCGCCCTCGGAAGGAACACTGAAGCTTTCTTT. This chain uses TRBV29-1 with TRBJ1-1; D is undetermined. V shed 7 bases and J shed 1 base, with 10 bases lying between them. The CDR3 has 12 residues. CDR1 and CDR2 from the germline V gene are SQVTM and ANQGSEA. Using reference TRBV29-1 and TRBJ1-1 for the parts outside the CDR3, the full variable domain is SAVISQKPSRDICQRGTSLTIQCQVDSQVTMMFWYRQQPGQSLTLIATANQGSEATYESGFVIDKFPISRPNLTFSTLTVSNMSPEDSSIYLCSALGRNTEAFFGQGTRLTVV.

This clonotype showed up just a few times. In DNA, the CDR3 is TGCGCCAGCAGCGGGATGGACAGGGAGAGATCCTACAATGAGCAGTTCTTC. It is translated as CASSGMDRERSYNEQFF. This sequence joins TRBV5-1 and TRBJ2-1; 8 positions agree with TRBD1. Per the germline V gene, CDR1 is SGHRS and CDR2 is YFSETQ. The CDR3 length is 17 residues. V trimming: 4 bases; J trimming: 1 base; junction bases outside the gene matches: 10.

This clonotype occurred a few times. This chain links TRBV4-3 with TRBJ2-7; tentative D call: TRBD1 (8 bases). The germline V gene has CDR1 LGHNA and CDR2 YSLEER. The CDR3 loop spans 15 amino acids. V was cut by 4 bases and J by 4 bases, with 17 bases left in between. CDR3 sequence (DNA): TGCGCCAGCAGCCCTGGACAGGGAGGGTTTTACGAGCAGTACTTC. Encoded protein: CASSPGQGGFYEQYF.

This clonotype came up a few times. V and J are TRBV9 and TRBJ2-1, with 11 bases fitting TRBD2. Trimming at V came to 2 bases and at J to 8 bases, leaving 3 bases not matched to a gene. Germline-derived CDR1 and CDR2 are SGDLS and YYNGEE. The CDR3 totals 14 residues. As DNA, the CDR3 is TGTGCCAGCAGCGTGAAGGGACTAGCGGATGAGCAGTTCTTC. This gives the protein CASSVKGLADEQFF. The variable domain in full, completed from reference TRBV9 and TRBJ2-1, reads DSGVTQTPKHLITATGQRVTLRCSPRSGDLSVYWYQQSLDQGLQFLIQYYNGEERAKGNILERFSAQQFPDLHSELNLSSLELGDSALYFCASSVKGLADEQFFGPGTRLTVL.

In this sample, this clonotype turned up a few times. The rearrangement uses TRBV20-1 and TRBJ2-1; D is undetermined. The V end lost 6 bases, the J end lost 9 bases, and 18 bases lay between the germline ends. Germline V lookup: CDR1 DFQATT, CDR2 SNEGSKA (reference sequence). The CDR3 runs to 13 residues. CDR3 in DNA: TGCAGTGCCCCGTACTTGGGGTTCAGTGAGCAGTTCTTC. Its translation is CSAPYLGFSEQFF.

The chain carries TRBV7-9 and TRBJ1-2; 7 bases map to TRBD1. V shed 5 bases and J 2 bases; nucleotides not matched to a gene: 5. Germline loops: CDR1 SEHNR, CDR2 FQNEAQ (reference sequence). The length of the CDR3 is 14 residues. CDR3 loop: CASSAWGQNYGYTF. DNA of the CDR3: TGTGCCAGCAGCGCCTGGGGACAGAACTATGGCTACACCTTC.

At least ten counts were recorded for this clonotype. The gene calls are TRBV10-3 and TRBJ2-1; no clear D. Germline lookup yields CDR1 ENHRY and CDR2 SYGVKD. Trimming took off 0 bases at V and 2 bases at J, with 11 bases between the two ends. This CDR3 comprises 16 residues. The CDR3 nucleotides read TGTGCCATCAGTGAGTCACGAGGATCCCCCTACAATGAGCAGTTCTTC. Amino acid sequence: CAISESRGSPYNEQFF.

V usage is TRBV9 and J usage is TRBJ2-5; TRBD2 matches at 12 bases. The CDR3 loop spans 15 amino acids. V shed 3 bases, J shed 5 bases, and the junction held 5 bases outside the gene matches. Germline V lookup: CDR1 SGDLS, CDR2 YYNGEE. This chain's CDR3 is CASSALAGGTETQYF. The CDR3 DNA follows: TGTGCCAGCAGCGCACTAGCGGGGGGAACGGAGACCCAGTACTTC.

On this clonotype itself: Since a much larger clone is just one base distant, this may be a read error. The chain combines TRBV24-1 with TRBJ2-1, with D maybe TRBD2 (6 bases). The CDR3 loop spans 14 amino acids. In germline, CDR1 is KGHDR, CDR2 SFDVKD. CDR3 coding DNA: TGTGCCGCCAGTGACACTAGCAGGTACAATGAGCAGTTCTTC. Its translation is CAASDTSRYNEQFF.

The chain combines TRBV7-8 with TRBJ1-2; a possible D gene is TRBD1 (5 bases). The V end was cut by 5 bases, the J end by 3 bases, with 13 bases between. Germline values: CDR1 SGHVS, CDR2 FQNEAQ. The CDR3 is 14 residues long. CDR3 DNA: TGTGCCAGCAGCCAGGGAAGATTGGACTATGGCTACACCTTC. Its protein product is CASSQGRLDYGYTF. Drawing the rest from reference TRBV7-8 and TRBJ1-2, the complete variable domain is GAGVSQSPRYKVAKRGQDVALRCDPISGHVSLFWYQQALGQGPEFLTYFQNEAQLDKSGLPSDRFFAERPEGSVSTLKIQRTQQEDSAVYLCASSQGRLDYGYTFGSGTRLTVV.

The chain links TRBV12-3 or TRBV12-4 to TRBJ2-5; no clear D. This CDR3 comprises 11 residues. The V end was cut by 4 bases, the J end by 5 bases, with 5 bases between. The CDR3 protein is CASSSYETQYF. The DNA of the CDR3 is TGTGCCAGCAGTTCCTACGAGACCCAGTACTTC.

This clonotype was seen many times. The chain recombines TRBV7-2 with TRBJ2-4, with 9 positions matching TRBD1. J was trimmed by 4 bases and V by 5 bases; bases with no gene match: 9. Germline V gene sequence: CDR1 SGHTA, CDR2 FQGNSA. The CDR3 contains 16 residues. CDR3 in DNA: TGTGCCAGCAGCCCTGGACAGGGGAGGGGTAAAAACATTCAGTACTTC. As protein: CASSPGQGRGKNIQYF.

This clonotype has just a few counts. V and J are TRBV18 and TRBJ2-1; D might be TRBD2 (5 bases). The V end lost 2 bases, the J end lost 9 bases, and 20 bases lay between the germline ends. CDR3 length: 16 amino acids. The germline V gene encodes CDR1 KGHSH and CDR2 LQKENI. CDR3 DNA: TGTGCCAGCTCACCAAGGGTGGACTCTCCTATAGGTGAGCAGTTCTTC. It codes for CASSPRVDSPIGEQFF.

This clonotype showed up many times. The V and J genes are TRBV6-5 and TRBJ1-4; the D is unclear. The CDR3 has 14 residues. Germline CDR1 MNHEY, CDR2 SVGAGI. V was pared by 2 bases and J by 8 bases, with 12 bases between. CDR3 protein: CASSYPSPGEKLFF. CDR3 bases: TGTGCCAGCAGTTACCCCTCGCCCGGGGAAAAACTGTTTTTT.

This clonotype appeared a few times. The V and J genes are TRBV27 and TRBJ2-7; TRBD1 matches at 7 bases. The junction had 6 bases not matched to a gene; V was cut back by 3 bases and J by 1 base. The CDR3 loop spans 15 amino acids. In germline, CDR1 is MNHEY, CDR2 SMNVEV (reference sequence). The CDR3 sequence is CASSFGSTGSYEQYF. The CDR3 DNA is TGTGCCAGCAGTTTCGGGTCGACAGGGTCCTACGAGCAGTACTTC.

Written as DNA, the CDR3 is TGTGCCAGCACCGAAGACGCGTACTCTGGGGCCAACGTCCTGACTTTC. Translated, it gives CASTEDAYSGANVLTF. This sequence joins TRBV12-3 or TRBV12-4 and TRBJ2-6; D is ambiguous. V gave up 7 bases and J gave up 0 bases, with 13 bases separating them. This CDR3 is 16 amino acids long.

Points on this clonotype: One junction end disagrees with the germline gene, perhaps due to a read error. CDR3 sequence reads: CASSLARRF. CDR3 nucleotides: TGTGCCAGCAGCTTGGCCCGGAGATTT. The chain couples TRBV5-8 to TRBJ1-1; no reliable D call. The CDR3 loop spans 9 amino acids. Germline V gene sequence: CDR1 SGHTS, CDR2 YDEGEE.

This clonotype was detected many times. The DNA for the CDR3 is TGTGCCAGCAGCAGGAACTTACAGGGTCCCAATCAGCCCCAGCATTTT. Its protein product is CASSRNLQGPNQPQHF. This rearrangement joins TRBV4-2 to TRBJ1-5, with a possible D match to TRBD1 (6 bases). CDR3 length: 16 residues. Trimming removed 5 bases from V and 3 bases from J, with 17 bases in between. Germline V gene data show CDR1 as LGHNA and CDR2 as YNFKEQ.

This clonotype was observed a few times. This chain uses TRBV20-1 with TRBJ1-1, with D perhaps matching TRBD1 (5 bases). The CDR3 runs 13 residues. V shed 0 bases and J shed 2 bases, with 7 bases lying between them. CDR1 is DFQATT and CDR2 is SNEGSKA in the germline V gene (reference sequence). In nucleotides, the CDR3 is TGCAGTGCTAGAGAGGGGCGAAACACTGAAGCTTTCTTT. Translated: CSAREGRNTEAFF.

This clonotype was observed at least ten times. The V gene is TRBV28, the J gene TRBJ2-1; D ambiguous. The germline V gene has CDR1 MDHEN and CDR2 SYDVKM. The V end was cut by 7 bases, the J end by 1 base, with 8 bases between. There are 13 residues in the CDR3. The DNA for the CDR3 is TGTGCCAGCACCCCTTATTCCTACAATGAGCAGTTCTTC. Protein product: CASTPYSYNEQFF.

This clonotype turned up a few times. The chain is built from TRBV20-1 and TRBJ2-3; D perhaps matches TRBD1 (5 bases). Trimming cost V 5 bases and J 0 bases, with 12 bases left between them. The CDR3 spans 14 residues. Germline V lookup: CDR1 DFQATT, CDR2 SNEGSKA (reference sequence). CDR3 protein: CSAEGAPSTDTQYF. DNA of the CDR3: TGCAGTGCTGAAGGGGCACCGAGCACAGATACGCAGTATTTT.

Here the CDR3 reads CATSRPGLLQETQYF. CDR3 bases: TGTGCCACCAGCAGACCGGGACTCTTACAAGAGACCCAGTACTTC. The rearrangement links TRBV15 to TRBJ2-5, with a tentative D call TRBD2 (6 bases). Looked up from germline, CDR1 is LNHNV and CDR2 is YYDKDF (reference sequence). The CDR3 is 15 amino acids. V gave up 2 bases and J gave up 2 bases, with 12 bases separating them.

The rearrangement joins TRBV6-2 or TRBV6-3 to TRBJ2-5, with TRBD1 identical over 10 bases. CDR1 is MNHEY, CDR2 SVGEGT, per germline. The V and J ends lost 2 bases and 1 base, in that order; junction bases with no gene match: 4. The length of the CDR3 is 16 residues. CDR3 sequence (DNA): TGTGCCAGCAGTTACGGGGACAGGGGTTTCCAAGAGACCCAGTACTTC. Amino acid sequence: CASSYGDRGFQETQYF.